Listed below are T cell receptor beta chains from one sample, sequenced in a study of regulatory T cells in long-lasting Graves disease. Via MiXCR, TCRdb re-called the multiplex PCR reads, giving one row per CDR3 protein. The sample lists hundreds of thousands of distinct CDR3 sequences; around 17% were seen once. The same sample was also studied in work on T cells in Graves' hyperthyroidism and ophthalmopathy.

The material sequenced was peripheral blood mononuclear cells (PBMCs), taken at new diagnosis, from a patient treated with antithyroid drugs. The source is a man aged 35-49 years with Graves disease. Both conserved end residues are part of each CDR3. The D gene is left open where the match is weak. For some rows the clone size is stated as once, few or many, or as a class when expanded; others skip it.

>TRBD1|NA|TRBJ2-7|14|TRBV20-1
TGCAGTGCTAGCCCGGGACAGGGGTCCTACGAGCAGTACTTC
CSASPGQGSYEQYF
>NA|few|TRBJ2-5|13|TRBV29-1
TGCAGCGTTCGAGGGTCAGCTCAAGAGACCCAGTACTTC
CSVRGSAQETQYF
>NA|many|TRBJ1-1|16|TRBV7-2
TGTGCCAGCAGCTTAGCGTTGGGGAATCGGAACACTGAAGCTTTCTTT
CASSLALGNRNTEAFF
>TRBD2|NA|TRBJ2-1|15|TRBV12-3/TRBV12-4
TGTGCCAGCAGTTTCGAGCGGGGGGATTGGAGTGAGCAGTTCTTC
CASSFERGDWSEQFF
>TRBD2|NA|TRBJ2-1|17|TRBV10-3
TGTGCCATCAGTGATATCAGCGGGGGCGGCTCCTACAATGAGCAGTTCTTC
CAISDISGGGSYNEQFF
>NA|many|TRBJ1-1|16|TRBV11-3
TGTGCCAGCAGCCCCTCCGAGTGGGGGCAAATCACTGAAGCTTTCTTT
CASSPSEWGQITEAFF
>NA|few|TRBJ2-3|17|TRBV5-1
TGCGCCAGCAGCTTGAGGTTCAGAGGGCCCCGCACAGATACGCAGTATTTT
CASSLRFRGPRTDTQYF
>NA|NA|TRBJ1-5|14|TRBV29-1
TGCAGCGTTGCTGGGGTTGGGTCCAATCAGCCCCAGCATTTT
CSVAGVGSNQPQHF
>NA|NA|TRBJ1-1|14|TRBV25-1
TGTGCCAGCATGGGGTTCCCGATGAACACTGAAGCTTTCTTT
CASMGFPMNTEAFF
>NA|few|TRBJ1-3|16|TRBV28
TGTGCCAGCAGACATAGGCCTGGGATGGGGGGAAACACCATATATTTT
CASRHRPGMGGNTIYF
>NA|NA|TRBJ2-3|15|TRBV28
TGTGCCAGCAGCTCCCCCCCAGCTAGCACAGATACGCAGTATTTT
CASSSPPASTDTQYF
>NA|NA|TRBJ2-2|15|TRBV30
TGTGCCTGGAGTGTTCTGGCGAGAAACACCGGGGAGCTGTTTTTT
CAWSVLARNTGELFF
>NA|many|TRBJ1-1|14|TRBV7-9
TGTGCCAGCAGCTTATCCCCAGGGCTGACTGAAGCTTTCTTT
CASSLSPGLTEAFF
>NA|NA|TRBJ1-6|14|TRBV7-2
TGTGCCAGCAGGTCAGGGCTTGCGAATTCACCCCTCCACTTT
CASRSGLANSPLHF
>NA|few|TRBJ2-6|17|TRBV6-4
TGTGCCAGCCCTATGGACACCAAATACTCTGGGGCCAACGTCCTGACTTTC
CASPMDTKYSGANVLTF
>NA|NA|TRBJ2-3|12|TRBV9
TGTGCCAGCAGCGTCGGGTTTGATACGCAGTATTTT
CASSVGFDTQYF
>NA|many|TRBJ2-3|11|TRBV20-1
TGCAGTGCATTTAGCACAGATACGCAGTATTTT
CSAFSTDTQYF
>TRBD2|few|TRBJ2-5|15|TRBV4-2
TGTGCCAGCAGCCAAGAAATGAGCGGGGAAGAGACCCAGTACTTC
CASSQEMSGEETQYF
>TRBD1|NA|TRBJ2-6|15|TRBV29-1
TGCAGCGTTAGGCAGGGGGCGCGTGGGGCCAACGTCCTGACTTTC
CSVRQGARGANVLTF
>NA|medium-sized|TRBJ2-2|16|TRBV6-1
TGTGCCAGCAGTGACCCGCCGGGACAGAACACCGGGGAGCTGTTTTTT
CASSDPPGQNTGELFF
>TRBD2|many|TRBJ2-5|16|TRBV6-5
TGTGCCAGCAGTTACTCGATTGCGGGGGGTCAAGAGACCCAGTACTTC
CASSYSIAGGQETQYF
>NA|few|TRBJ1-1|13|TRBV20-1
TGCAGTGCGGAACCCGGACGGGGCACTGAAGCTTTCTTT
CSAEPGRGTEAFF
>NA|many|TRBJ2-5|15|TRBV2
TGTGCCAGCAGTGGGCTGAGGGGGGTCCAAGAGACCCAGTACTTC
CASSGLRGVQETQYF
>TRBD1|many|TRBJ2-3|20|TRBV27
TGTGCCAGCAGTAGTTTCTTGGATATGGCGAACAGGGGCCGCACAGATACGCAGTATTTT
CASSSFLDMANRGRTDTQYF